This TCR beta chain was observed in a study of spatial heterogeneity in lung cancer. V lost 6 bases to trimming and J lost 6 bases; unmatched junction nucleotides: 13. The CDR3 extends over 16 amino acids. Germline V gene lookup returns CDR1 SNHLY and CDR2 FYNNEI. This clonotype has just a few counts. Every molecule of TCR cDNA had its own unique molecular identifier. TCRdb re-called the 5' RACE reads with MiXCR, one entry per CDR3 protein. This table holds 95,000 to 130,000 distinct CDR3 sequences, 12% found once. Regarding time point: blood at routine non-recurrence follow-up after resection. Whole RNA was taken from tumor, nontumor lung or frozen PBMC; it was then sequenced unsorted.

This sequence was found in a male donor with early-stage non-small cell lung cancer. The sequences come from PBMCs, collected at follow-up. The genes are TRBV2 and TRBJ1-2; 10 bases are shared with TRBD1. The CDR3 is CASSRVPGQGKDGYTF. Written as DNA, the CDR3 is TGTGCCAGCAGCCGAGTCCCGGGACAGGGGAAGGATGGCTACACCTTC.